The next 28 T cell receptor beta chains were all read from a single sample in a study of identifying expanded T cells in peripheral blood. Sequenced by immunoSEQ multiplex PCR; TCRdb stores in-frame clones only, minus some. Found here are approximately 100,000 clones, less than 90% of them singletons; the top ten hold 8.4%. What was sequenced was blood. The receptors stem from a person aged 18-70 years in good health.

V and J are TRBV7-2 and TRBJ1-6, with TRBD1 matching over 8 bases. The CDR3 extends over 16 amino acids. Germline V gene data show CDR1 as SGHTA and CDR2 as FQGNSA. The V segment lost 3 bases and the J segment 8 bases; nucleotides outside the gene matches: 9. The CDR3 protein is CASSFLGQGADSPLHF. CDR3 DNA: TGTGCCAGCAGCTTTCTTGGTCAGGGGGCTGATTCACCCCTCCACTTT.

V gene TRBV4-2 combines with J gene TRBJ2-3; TRBD2 aligns across 7 bases. This CDR3 has 16 residues. The junction had 9 bases not matched to a gene; V was cut back by 4 bases and J by 2 bases. Germline V gene lookup returns CDR1 LGHNA and CDR2 YNFKEQ. CDR3 amino acids: CASSRGASGSTDTQYF. DNA of the CDR3: TGTGCCAGCAGCCGCGGCGCTAGCGGATCCACAGATACGCAGTATTTT.

This clone showed up just once. This chain connects TRBV2 to TRBJ2-6; 8 nucleotides match TRBD2. V lost 10 bases to trimming and J lost 2 bases; unmatched junction nucleotides: 4. Germline assignment: CDR1 SNHLY and CDR2 FYNNEI. CDR3 length: 14 residues. CDR3: CATRGGPGANVLTF. CDR3 in DNA: TGTGCCACCCGGGGGGGGCCTGGGGCCAACGTCCTGACTTTC.

The rearrangement joins TRBV2 to TRBJ2-7, with D possibly matching TRBD1 (5 bases). Trimming cost V 8 bases and J 2 bases, with 10 bases left between them. The CDR3 is made up of 12 amino acids. Looked up from germline, CDR1 is SNHLY and CDR2 is FYNNEI. DNA for the CDR3: TGTGCCAGCCTGAAGGACACCTACGAGCAGTACTTC. This translates into CASLKDTYEQYF.

Turning to this clone: Other DNA sequences from this sample encode an identical CDR3 as well. The J gene is TRBJ2-7, the V gene TRBV4-2; D is ambiguous. Germline loops: CDR1 LGHNA, CDR2 YNFKEQ. Trimming cost V 3 bases and J 3 bases, with 6 bases left between them. This CDR3 is built from 12 residues. This CDR3 reads CASSQSDYEQYF. CDR3 sequence (DNA): TGTGCCAGCAGCCAGTCAGACTACGAGCAGTACTTC.

The chain combines TRBV19 with TRBJ1-4; 8 nucleotides match TRBD1. With 4 bases clipped from V and 8 bases from J, the junction kept 9 bases outside the gene matches. This CDR3 spans 15 amino acids. Germline V gene data show CDR1 as LNHDA and CDR2 as SQIVND (reference sequence). CDR3 DNA: TGTGCCAGTAGTACGGACAGGGCGGGTGGGGAAAAACTGTTTTTT. This encodes CASSTDRAGGEKLFF.

J is TRBJ1-5 and V is TRBV19, with D possibly being TRBD1 (5 bases). The CDR3 has 16 amino acids. V lost 7 bases to trimming and J lost 0 bases, with 16 bases between them. Germline CDR1 LNHDA, CDR2 SQIVND (reference sequence). The CDR3, as DNA: TGTGCCAGTACTCCGGGACGGATTCTTAGCAATCAGCCCCAGCATTTT. It yields the protein CASTPGRILSNQPQHF.

The V call is TRBV27, the J call TRBJ1-5; TRBD1 might be the D (5 bases). V was pared by 8 bases and J by 7 bases, with 15 bases between. CDR1 and CDR2 from the germline V gene are MNHEY and SMNVEV (reference sequence). The CDR3 consists of 13 residues. Written as DNA, the CDR3 is TGTGCCAGCCAGGGCAGGTGGGACCAGCCCCAGCATTTT. It encodes CASQGRWDQPQHF.

The V and J genes are TRBV5-1 and TRBJ2-1; 9 bases are a match to TRBD1. The germline V gene has CDR1 SGHRS and CDR2 YFSETQ. V trimming: 3 bases; J trimming: 8 bases; junction bases outside the gene matches: 3. The CDR3 spans 13 residues. The CDR3 loop reads CASSSRDRDEQFF. The CDR3 nucleotides read TGCGCCAGCAGCTCCCGGGACAGGGATGAGCAGTTCTTC.

The chain couples TRBV11-2 to TRBJ2-5, with D maybe TRBD2 (6 bases). Per germline, CDR1 SGHAT and CDR2 FQNNGV. Trimming shortened V by 5 bases and J by 1 base, and 11 bases separated the two germline ends. This CDR3 has 14 residues. The CDR3, as DNA: TGTGCCAGCAGCCAAAGGACTATCCAAGAGACCCAGTACTTC. As protein: CASSQRTIQETQYF.

The chain joins TRBV7-3 to TRBJ1-5, with D possibly being TRBD1 (5 bases). Germline CDR1 and CDR2: SGHTA and FQGTGA. The V and J ends lost 2 bases and 7 bases respectively, with 15 bases between them. The CDR3 contains 15 residues. In DNA form, the CDR3 reads TGTGCCAGCAGCTTATTTCGGGGGGAAGGACAGCCCCAGCATTTT. It encodes CASSLFRGEGQPQHF.

The chain couples TRBV5-1 to TRBJ1-1; a possible D gene is TRBD1 (6 bases). The CDR3 loop spans 16 amino acids. Germline CDR1 is SGHRS and CDR2 is YFSETQ. The V gene lost 0 bases and the J gene lost 6 bases, with 18 bases spanning the gap. The CDR3 region is CASSLAGHLETAEAFF. The CDR3 coding sequence is TGCGCCAGCAGCTTGGCGGGACACCTAGAAACTGCTGAAGCTTTCTTT.

This chain joins TRBV29-1 and TRBJ2-5; tentative D call: TRBD1 (6 bases). Germline CDR1 and CDR2: SQVTM and ANQGSEA. The CDR3 extends over 14 amino acids. The CDR3 loop is CRPQGRKQGETQYF. The CDR3 DNA reads TGCAGACCCCAGGGGAGAAAACAAGGAGAGACCCAGTACTTC.

The rearrangement uses TRBV5-8 and TRBJ2-2; D gene uncertain. The CDR3 totals 13 residues. V was pared by 2 bases and J by 2 bases, with 4 bases between. Per the germline V gene, CDR1 is SGHTS and CDR2 is YDEGEE. The DNA of the CDR3 is TGTGCCAGCAGCTTTGGTAACACCGGGGAGCTGTTTTTT. Amino acids: CASSFGNTGELFF.

This clone was detected a few times. This chain joins TRBV30 and TRBJ2-5; D is possibly TRBD2 (5 bases). Trimming took off 0 bases at V and 2 bases at J, with 13 bases between the two ends. The CDR3 length is 15 residues. Germline lookup yields CDR1 GTSNPN and CDR2 SVGIG (reference sequence). CDR3 DNA sequence: TGTGCCTGGAGTGTAGGGAGCGCCGGTCAAGAGACCCAGTACTTC. Its protein is CAWSVGSAGQETQYF.

This chain uses TRBV7-9 with TRBJ1-5, with D unresolved. This CDR3 is 17 amino acids long. V was clipped by 4 bases and J by 5 bases, with 21 bases between them. Germline values: CDR1 SEHNR, CDR2 FQNEAQ (reference sequence). As DNA, the CDR3 is TGTGCCAGCAGCTCCGACGGGTCGCCAGCGGACCATCAGCCCCAGCATTTT. Amino acid sequence: CASSSDGSPADHQPQHF.

V usage is TRBV6-6 and J usage is TRBJ1-5; possibly TRBD1 for D (6 bases). CDR3 length: 15 residues. V shed 6 bases and J shed 0 bases, with 12 bases lying between them. Germline CDR1 is MNHNY and CDR2 is SVGAGI (reference sequence). CDR3 bases: TGTGCCAGCAGGCAACAGGGTAATAGCAATCAGCCCCAGCATTTT. It translates to CASRQQGNSNQPQHF.

The chain combines TRBV7-3 with TRBJ2-2, with D tentatively TRBD2 (5 bases). The CDR3 contains 15 residues. Per germline, CDR1 SGHTA and CDR2 FQGTGA. Trimming removed 1 base from V and 3 bases from J, with 9 bases in between. CDR3 sequence reads: CASSLSGLYTGELFF. DNA for the CDR3: TGTGCCAGCAGCTTAAGCGGACTCTACACCGGGGAGCTGTTTTTT.

The count of this clone is one. The chain joins TRBV28 to TRBJ2-7; 7 nucleotides agree with TRBD2. J lost 6 bases, V lost 5 bases, and 13 bases had no gene match. The CDR3 runs to 15 residues. Germline lookup yields CDR1 MDHEN and CDR2 SYDVKM. The CDR3 sequence: CASSTGTNLLGEQYF. DNA for the CDR3: TGTGCCAGCAGTACCGGGACTAACCTCCTTGGCGAGCAGTACTTC.

The chain uses TRBV30 and TRBJ1-2; D gene unclear. The CDR3 is 12 residues long. The germline V gene encodes CDR1 GTSNPN and CDR2 SVGIG (reference sequence). Trimming stripped 3 bases from V and 4 bases from J, with 9 bases between. This chain's CDR3 is CAWRLAGYGYTF. The CDR3 region has the DNA TGTGCCTGGAGGCTGGCAGGCTATGGCTACACCTTC.

The V and J genes are TRBV18 and TRBJ1-4; the D gene is possibly TRBD1 (6 bases). This CDR3 spans 14 amino acids. V lost 3 bases and J lost 6, with 11 bases in between. Germline CDR1 is KGHSH and CDR2 is LQKENI. CDR3 sequence (DNA): TGTGCCAGCTCACCGGCAAGGGGGTATGAAAAACTGTTTTTT. Its protein product is CASSPARGYEKLFF.

Judged by abundance, this clone is medium-sized. This rearrangement joins TRBV7-6 to TRBJ1-4, with no clear D. Trimming removed 1 base from V and 5 bases from J, with 11 bases in between. CDR1 and CDR2 (germline): SGHVS, FNYEAQ. The CDR3 has 15 residues. CDR3 sequence: CASSLGLGANEKLFF. The CDR3 DNA reads TGTGCCAGCAGCTTAGGCCTGGGAGCGAATGAAAAACTGTTTTTT.

The V gene is TRBV9, the J gene TRBJ1-4, with D maybe TRBD1 (6 bases). CDR3 size: 14 residues. The V end lost 4 bases, the J end lost 6 bases, and 13 bases lay between the germline ends. Per germline, CDR1 SGDLS and CDR2 YYNGEE. CDR3 DNA sequence: TGTGCCAGCAGCTTCGGGACATCCGATGAAAAACTGTTTTTT. Its translation: CASSFGTSDEKLFF.

This clone has only one observation. The DNA of the CDR3 is TGTGCCAGCAGTGATGTGAGATGGGAGACCCAGTACTTC. This encodes CASSDVRWETQYF. The chain carries TRBV6-1 and TRBJ2-5; D is undetermined. The CDR3 contains 13 residues. The germline CDR1 and CDR2 sequences are MNHNS and SASEGT. Trimming removed 3 bases from V and 5 bases from J, with 10 bases in between.

This clone was seen only a few times. The chain links TRBV11-3 to TRBJ2-3; perhaps TRBD1 as D (6 bases). Germline assignment: CDR1 SGHNT and CDR2 YENEEA. Trimming left V 1 base short and J 0 bases short, with 8 bases between. This CDR3 has 15 residues. CDR3: CASSLGGGSTDTQYF. The CDR3 bases are TGTGCCAGCAGCTTAGGAGGGGGAAGCACAGATACGCAGTATTTT.

The chain has TRBV30 and TRBJ1-6; the D is unclear. V shed 5 bases and J shed 7 bases, with 18 bases lying between them. Germline loops: CDR1 GTSNPN, CDR2 SVGIG (reference sequence). The CDR3 extends over 15 amino acids. The CDR3 DNA sequence: TGTGCCTGGGTTAAACAAGGGATTTTGAATTCACCCCTCCACTTT. Protein product: CAWVKQGILNSPLHF.

This clone was detected only once. The chain combines TRBV11-3 with TRBJ1-1; possible D gene TRBD1, 6 bases. Per the germline V gene, CDR1 is SGHNT and CDR2 is YENEEA. The CDR3 length is 13 residues. The germline V and J ends were trimmed by 5 bases and 9 bases, with 16 bases remaining between them. CDR3 DNA: TGTGCCAGCAGCCCCGGTATGGGGGGGCAAGCTTTCTTT. It specifies CASSPGMGGQAFF.

The genes are TRBV2 and TRBJ2-2, with TRBD2 as a possible D gene (6 bases). Germline-derived CDR1 and CDR2 are SNHLY and FYNNEI. The CDR3 is 12 residues long. Between the trimmed V and J ends, which lost 8 bases and 6 bases, there was a span of 10 bases. The CDR3 DNA follows: TGTGCCAGCGTCAGGGAGGCCGGGGAGCTGTTTTTT. Its translation: CASVREAGELFF.